This TCR beta chain was retrieved from a study of blood T cell repertoires in COVID-19. Clones were sequenced by immunoSEQ multiplex PCR, and TCRdb holds only the in-frame ones, with some missing. The profile shows tens of thousands of clones, about nine tenths of them singletons. The V gene end was trimmed by 4 bases and the J gene end by 3 bases; junction bases not matched to a gene: 8. This CDR3 has 15 amino acids. Per the germline V gene, CDR1 is KGHDR and CDR2 is SFDVKD. The origin of this receptor is a man in his 60s with COVID-19, enrolled during active disease. Sequencing was performed on peripheral blood. This chain joins TRBV24-1 and TRBJ2-7; the match to TRBD2 covers 7 bases. This chain's CDR3 is CATSDVGERGYEQYF. The CDR3 DNA is TGTGCCACCAGTGACGTCGGGGAGCGGGGCTACGAGCAGTACTTC.